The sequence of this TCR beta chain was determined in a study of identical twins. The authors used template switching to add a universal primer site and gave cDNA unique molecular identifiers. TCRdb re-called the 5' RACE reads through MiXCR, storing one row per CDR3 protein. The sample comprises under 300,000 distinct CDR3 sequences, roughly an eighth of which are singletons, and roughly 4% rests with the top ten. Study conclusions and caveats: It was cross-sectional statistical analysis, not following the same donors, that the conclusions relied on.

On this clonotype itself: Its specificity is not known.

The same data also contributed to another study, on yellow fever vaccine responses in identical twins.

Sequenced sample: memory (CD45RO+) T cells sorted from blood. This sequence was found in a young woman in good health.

CDR3 DNA: TGTGCCAGCAGCCCCGTACCCAGGTTAGACTCCTACGAGCAGTACTTC. Its protein is CASSPVPRLDSYEQYF. This chain joins TRBV7-6 and TRBJ2-7; unclear D gene. Per the germline V gene, CDR1 is SGHVS and CDR2 is FNYEAQ. The CDR3 runs 16 residues. Trimming took off 5 bases at V and 0 bases at J, with 17 bases between the two ends. The entire variable domain, with the rest obtained from reference TRBV7-6 and TRBJ2-7, is as follows: GAGVSQSPRYKVTKRGQDVALRCDPISGHVSLYWYRQALGQGPEFLTYFNYEAQQDKSGLPNDRFSAERPEGSISTLTIQRTEQRDSAMYRCASSPVPRLDSYEQYFGPGTRLTVT.